Listed below are T cell receptor beta chains from one sample, sequenced in a study of cytomegalovirus exposure and HLA in healthy donors. Sequencing was performed with immunoSEQ multiplex PCR; in TCRdb, only in-frame clones are kept and a portion is missing. Among about 190,000 clones listed, around 84% were seen once. Sequenced sample: PBMCs. The receptors here all came from a woman aged 18-29 years in good health and CMV-seronegative. Each CDR3 is given with its conserved first and last residue. A D gene is named only where the DNA matches it firmly. Clone size, where shown, is once, few, many, or a class for clones that have expanded.

CDR3 length	J gene	V gene	clone size	D gene	CDR3 DNA	CDR3 protein
16	TRBJ2-1	TRBV28	NA	TRBD1	TGTGCCAGCAGGGATGCGCGACAGGGGGGTAGAAATGAGCAGTTCTTC	CASRDARQGGRNEQFF
15	TRBJ1-2	TRBV28	NA	NA	TGTGCCAGCAGGGCCGGGACACCGGACGGCTATGGCTACACCTTC	CASRAGTPDGYGYTF
17	TRBJ2-1	TRBV7-8	NA	TRBD2	TGTGCCAGCAGCCTCCCGGGACTAGCGGGAGAACTCAATGAGCAGTTCTTC	CASSLPGLAGELNEQFF
13	TRBJ2-7	TRBV10-1	few	TRBD1	TGCGCCAGCGCCGGGACAGGACTAAACGAGCAGTACTTC	CASAGTGLNEQYF
16	TRBJ2-4	TRBV30	once	TRBD1	TGTGCCTGGAGGGGTGTATACGCGGGACAGGAAAACATTCAGTACTTC	CAWRGVYAGQENIQYF
15	TRBJ1-2	TRBV6-5	few	NA	TGTGCCAGCAGTTACCGTAGAACAGTGAACTATGGCTACACCTTC	CASSYRRTVNYGYTF
14	TRBJ2-1	TRBV19	NA	NA	TGTGCCAGTAGTTCCGGGACTTCATTAAATGAGCAGTTCTTC	CASSSGTSLNEQFF
15	TRBJ2-3	TRBV6-5	NA	TRBD2	TGTGCCAGCAGTTACGCGGGAGGGGTCGCAGATACGCAGTATTTT	CASSYAGGVADTQYF
18	TRBJ2-1	TRBV2	NA	TRBD2	TGTGCCAGCCGGAAAGCGGGGGAGGTACCCCCGCCCTACAATGAGCAGTTCTTC	CASRKAGEVPPPYNEQFF
16	TRBJ1-1	TRBV18	NA	TRBD1	TGTGCCAGCTCACGTACTGTGACAGGGACGAACACTGAAGCTTTCTTT	CASSRTVTGTNTEAFF
12	TRBJ1-1	TRBV6-6	NA	NA	TGTGCCAGCACCCTGGACAGAACTGAAGCTTTCTTT	CASTLDRTEAFF
13	TRBJ2-7	TRBV19	once	NA	TGTGCCAGTAGCAGTACGGGGTCCTACGAGCAGTACTTC	CASSSTGSYEQYF
14	TRBJ1-1	TRBV27	NA	TRBD1	TGTGCCAGCAGCCTGGGACAGGGAAACACTGAAGCTTTCTTT	CASSLGQGNTEAFF
11	TRBJ2-1	TRBV5-1	NA	NA	TGCGCCAGCAGCTTACTAGATGAGCAGTTCTTC	CASSLLDEQFF
13	TRBJ2-7	TRBV5-4	few	TRBD1	TGTGCCAGCAGCCAGGGGGCATCCTACGAGCAGTACTTC	CASSQGASYEQYF
15	TRBJ2-5	TRBV4-2	few	TRBD2	TGTGCCAGCAGCCAAGATGCGGGAGGGAAAGAGACCCAGTACTTC	CASSQDAGGKETQYF
15	TRBJ2-4	TRBV30	NA	NA	TGTGCCTGGAGCCGTGGCGGTGGTGGCAAAAACATTCAGTACTTC	CAWSRGGGGKNIQYF
15	TRBJ2-5	TRBV4-3	NA	NA	TGCGCCAGCAGCCAGGGAATAGGGGACCAAGAGACCCAGTACTTC	CASSQGIGDQETQYF
13	TRBJ1-1	TRBV7-2	NA	NA	TGTGCCAGCAGCTTAACATCACACACTGAAGCTTTCTTT	CASSLTSHTEAFF
15	TRBJ2-1	TRBV11-2	NA	TRBD2	TGTGCCAGCAGCTTTGGCGGGAGCTCCTACAATGAGCAGTTCTTC	CASSFGGSSYNEQFF
16	TRBJ1-4	TRBV6-6	NA	TRBD1	TGTGCCAGCAAGGCCCTGGACAAGAACAGGGGGGAAAAACTGTTTTTT	CASKALDKNRGEKLFF
14	TRBJ2-7	TRBV2	once	TRBD2	TGTGCCAGCCAGAGGACTAGCGGGATCTACGAGCAGTACTTC	CASQRTSGIYEQYF
17	TRBJ2-5	TRBV6-1	NA	NA	TGTGCCAGCAGTGAAAAGGGAGGAGGGAGAGTAGGGGAGACCCAGTACTTC	CASSEKGGGRVGETQYF
15	TRBJ2-1	TRBV5-1	NA	TRBD2	TGCGCCAGCAGCTGGAGCGGGAGGGAGGACAATGAGCAGTTCTTC	CASSWSGREDNEQFF
16	TRBJ2-5	TRBV9	NA	TRBD2	TGTGCCAGCAGCGATAGAGCGGGAGGGCCCAGAGAGACCCAGTACTTC	CASSDRAGGPRETQYF
16	TRBJ2-1	TRBV30	NA	TRBD2	TGTGCCTGGAGGGAACTAGCGGGGGCCGGGGGCTATGAGCAGTTCTTC	CAWRELAGAGGYEQFF
16	TRBJ2-7	TRBV27	NA	NA	TGTGCCAGCATCCTTGCCAGCGAACCTAACTCCTACGAGCAGTACTTC	CASILASEPNSYEQYF
15	TRBJ2-7	TRBV29-1	NA	NA	TGCAGCGTGTCCCCCTTTGAATCTAGCTCCTACGAGCAGTACTTC	CSVSPFESSSYEQYF
15	TRBJ2-7	TRBV28	NA	TRBD1	TGTGCCAGCAGTTCTCGGGACAGGGTAAAGGATGAGCAGTACTTC	CASSSRDRVKDEQYF
15	TRBJ1-2	TRBV19	NA	NA	TGTGCCAGTAGTATGGGACTGGAGGGTTCGGATGGCTACACCTTC	CASSMGLEGSDGYTF
15	TRBJ2-1	TRBV18	NA	NA	TGTGCCAGCTCCCCTAGCGCACGGTGGGGCGATGAGCAGTTCTTC	CASSPSARWGDEQFF
11	TRBJ2-1	TRBV7-6	few	TRBD2	TGTGCCATTGGGGGGACTAGCGAGCAGTTCTTC	CAIGGTSEQFF
11	TRBJ2-7	TRBV7-2	NA	NA	TGTGCCAGCAGCTTCAGCTACGAGCAGTACTTC	CASSFSYEQYF
12	TRBJ2-7	TRBV21-1	NA	NA	TGTGCCAGGCGAAGGACAGTCTACGAGCAGTACTTC	CARRRTVYEQYF
9	TRBJ2-3	TRBV2	NA	NA	TGTGCCAGCAGTGTCAAGCAGTATTTT	CASSVKQYF
14	TRBJ1-1	TRBV29-1	NA	TRBD1	TGCAGCGTAGCCCTACAGGGGGGGGGTACTGAAGCTTTCTTT	CSVALQGGGTEAFF
13	TRBJ1-4	TRBV7-2	NA	NA	TGTGCCAGCAGCCGAGCTTTTAATGAAAAACTGTTTTTT	CASSRAFNEKLFF
17	TRBJ2-1	TRBV15	NA	TRBD2	TGTGCCACCAGCAGAGATGCGCGACTAGCGGGCAACAATGAGCAGTTCTTC	CATSRDARLAGNNEQFF
16	TRBJ2-3	TRBV9	few	TRBD2	TGTGCCAGCACCCCCGGACTAGCGGGAGGTCCAGATACGCAGTATTTT	CASTPGLAGGPDTQYF
14	TRBJ1-2	TRBV7-9	NA	TRBD1	TGTGCCAGCAGCTTAGGGCAGGGGGATTGGAGCTACACCTTC	CASSLGQGDWSYTF
14	TRBJ2-5	TRBV4-3	NA	NA	TGCGCCAGCAGCCCCTCGGGAGTAGGGGAGACCCAGTACTTC	CASSPSGVGETQYF
15	TRBJ1-3	TRBV30	NA	TRBD1	TGTGCCTGGGGCGGACTTGGACAGGGAGGAAACACCATATATTTT	CAWGGLGQGGNTIYF
13	TRBJ2-5	TRBV7-2	NA	TRBD2	TGTGCCAGCAGCTTTAGCGGGATTGGCGATCAGTACTTC	CASSFSGIGDQYF
16	TRBJ1-2	TRBV4-3	NA	NA	TGCGCCAGCAGCCAACTAGCGGGGTCGTGGGGAAATGGCTACACCTTC	CASSQLAGSWGNGYTF
15	TRBJ2-7	TRBV11-2	NA	NA	TGTGCCAGCAGACCTAGCTTAGTTTCGCTCTACGAGCAGTACTTC	CASRPSLVSLYEQYF
13	TRBJ2-2	TRBV7-9	NA	NA	TGTGCCAGCAGCTTAACAACAGCCGGGGAGCTGTTTTTT	CASSLTTAGELFF
15	TRBJ2-3	TRBV29-1	NA	TRBD1	TGCAGCGTTGAATGGACAGGGGCCTTCACAGATACGCAGTATTTT	CSVEWTGAFTDTQYF
15	TRBJ2-5	TRBV7-9	NA	TRBD2	TGTTCCAGCAGCCCCCTAGCGGGACGATTTGAGACCCAGTACTTC	CSSSPLAGRFETQYF
19	TRBJ2-7	TRBV28	NA	TRBD2	TGTGCCAGCACCCCTCTGGGATCGACTAGCGGGTCCGCGTCCTACGAGCAGTACTTC	CASTPLGSTSGSASYEQYF
13	TRBJ2-1	TRBV29-1	NA	TRBD2	TGCAGCGCCTCGGGACTAGCGGGAGGGGAGCAGTTCTTC	CSASGLAGGEQFF
14	TRBJ1-1	TRBV2	few	NA	TGTGCCAGCAGAAACAGGGCTACGAACACTGAAGCTTTCTTT	CASRNRATNTEAFF
14	TRBJ1-5	TRBV6-6	NA	NA	TGTGCCAGCAGTTGGGGGGATAGCAATCAGCCCCAGCATTTT	CASSWGDSNQPQHF
16	TRBJ1-5	TRBV19	NA	NA	TGTGCCAGTAGTACCCCCTTGACAGGAGGCAATCAGCCCCAGCATTTT	CASSTPLTGGNQPQHF
15	TRBJ2-1	TRBV6-6	NA	TRBD1	TGTGCCAGCAGTCAACGGACAGGGCTGGGCAATGAGCAGTTCTTC	CASSQRTGLGNEQFF
15	TRBJ1-1	TRBV19	NA	NA	TGTGCCAGTAGTCCCTTCGGCAGGGAGGACACTGAAGCTTTCTTT	CASSPFGREDTEAFF
15	TRBJ2-7	TRBV7-2	once	NA	TGTGCCAGCAGCTTAGGAGCGGAGGGAACCTACGAGCAGTACTTC	CASSLGAEGTYEQYF